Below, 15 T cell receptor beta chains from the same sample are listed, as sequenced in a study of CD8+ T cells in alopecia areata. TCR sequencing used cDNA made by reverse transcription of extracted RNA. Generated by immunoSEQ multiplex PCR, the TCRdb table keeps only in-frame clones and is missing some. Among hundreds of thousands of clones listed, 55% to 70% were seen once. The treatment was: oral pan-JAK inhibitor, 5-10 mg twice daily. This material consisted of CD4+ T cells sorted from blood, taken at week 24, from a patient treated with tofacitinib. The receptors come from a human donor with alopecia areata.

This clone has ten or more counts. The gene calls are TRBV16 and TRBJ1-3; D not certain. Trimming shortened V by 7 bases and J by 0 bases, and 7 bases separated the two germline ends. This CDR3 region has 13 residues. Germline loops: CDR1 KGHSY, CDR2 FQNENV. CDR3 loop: CASTRDSGNTIYF. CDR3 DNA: TGTGCCAGCACCCGGGACTCTGGAAACACCATATATTTT. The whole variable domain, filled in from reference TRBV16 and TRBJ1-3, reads GEEVAQTPKHLVRGEGQKAKLYCAPIKGHSYVFWYQQVLKNEFKFLISFQNENVFDETGMPKERFSAKCLPNSPCSLEIQATKLEDSAVYFCASTRDSGNTIYFGEGSWLTVV.

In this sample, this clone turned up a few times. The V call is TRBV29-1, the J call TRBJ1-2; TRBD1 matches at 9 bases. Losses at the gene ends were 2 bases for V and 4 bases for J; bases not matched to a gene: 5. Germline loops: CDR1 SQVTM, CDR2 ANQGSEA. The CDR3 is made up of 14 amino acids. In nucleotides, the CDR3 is TGCAGCGTTGAAACAGGGGGCAAGGGCTATGGCTACACCTTC. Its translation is CSVETGGKGYGYTF.

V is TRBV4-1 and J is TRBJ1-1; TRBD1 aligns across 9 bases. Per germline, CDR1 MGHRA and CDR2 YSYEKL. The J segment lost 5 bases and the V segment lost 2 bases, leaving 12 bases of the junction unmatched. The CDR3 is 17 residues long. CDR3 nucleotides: TGCGCCAGCAGCCAAAGGGGGACAGGGAATACGTTTACTGAAGCTTTCTTT. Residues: CASSQRGTGNTFTEAFF.

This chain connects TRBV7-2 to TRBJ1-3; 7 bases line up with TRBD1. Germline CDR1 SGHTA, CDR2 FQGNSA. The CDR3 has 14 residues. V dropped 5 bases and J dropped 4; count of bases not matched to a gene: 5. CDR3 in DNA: TGTGCCAGCAGCGGCCGGGACAGCGGAAACACCATATATTTT. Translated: CASSGRDSGNTIYF.

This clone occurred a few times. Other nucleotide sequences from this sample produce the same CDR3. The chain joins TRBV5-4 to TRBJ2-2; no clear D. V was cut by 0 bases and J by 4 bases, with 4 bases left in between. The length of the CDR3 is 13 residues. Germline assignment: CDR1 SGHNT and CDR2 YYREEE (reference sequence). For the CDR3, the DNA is TGTGCCAGCAGCTTGGACCCCACCGGGGAGCTGTTTTTT. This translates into CASSLDPTGELFF.

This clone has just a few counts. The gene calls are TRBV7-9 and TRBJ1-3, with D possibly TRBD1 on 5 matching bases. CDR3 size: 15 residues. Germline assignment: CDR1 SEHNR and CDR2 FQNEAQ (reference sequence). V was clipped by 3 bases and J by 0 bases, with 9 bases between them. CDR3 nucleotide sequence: TGTGCCAGCAGCTTGGCGGGGCTCTCTGGAAACACCATATATTTT. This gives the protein CASSLAGLSGNTIYF. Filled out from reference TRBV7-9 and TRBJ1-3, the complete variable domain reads DTGVSQNPRHKITKRGQNVTFRCDPISEHNRLYWYRQTLGQGPEFLTYFQNEAQLEKSRLLSDRFSAERPKGSFSTLEIQRTEQGDSAMYLCASSLAGLSGNTIYFGEGSWLTVV.

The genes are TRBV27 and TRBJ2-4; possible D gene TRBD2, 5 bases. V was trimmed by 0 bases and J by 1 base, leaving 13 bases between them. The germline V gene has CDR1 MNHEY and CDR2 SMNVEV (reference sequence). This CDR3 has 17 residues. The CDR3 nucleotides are TGTGCCAGCAGTTTATCAATAAGGGAGTTGGCCAAAAACATTCAGTACTTC. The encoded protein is CASSLSIRELAKNIQYF.

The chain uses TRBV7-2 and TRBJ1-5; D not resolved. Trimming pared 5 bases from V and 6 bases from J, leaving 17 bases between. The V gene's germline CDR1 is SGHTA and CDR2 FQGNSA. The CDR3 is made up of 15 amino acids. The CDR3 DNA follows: TGTGCCAGCAGCGCCTCTGGGTCTGGTGGTCAGCCCCAGCATTTT. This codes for CASSASGSGGQPQHF.

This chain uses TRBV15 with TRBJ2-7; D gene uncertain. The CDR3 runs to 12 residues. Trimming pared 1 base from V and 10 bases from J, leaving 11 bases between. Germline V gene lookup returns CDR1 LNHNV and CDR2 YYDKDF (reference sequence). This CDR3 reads CATSRGPTQQYF. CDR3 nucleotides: TGTGCCACCAGCAGAGGACCCACGCAACAGTACTTC. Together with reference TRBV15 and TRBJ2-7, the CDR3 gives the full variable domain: DAMVIQNPRYQVTQFGKPVTLSCSQTLNHNVMYWYQQKSSQAPKLLFHYYDKDFNNEADTPDNFQSRRPNTSFCFLDIRSPGLGDTAMYLCATSRGPTQQYFGPGTRLTVT.

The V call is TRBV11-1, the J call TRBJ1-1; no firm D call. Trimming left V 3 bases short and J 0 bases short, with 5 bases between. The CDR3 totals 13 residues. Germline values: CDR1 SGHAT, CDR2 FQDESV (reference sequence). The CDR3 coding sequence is TGTGCCAGCAGCTTGGGAATGAACACTGAAGCTTTCTTT. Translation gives CASSLGMNTEAFF.

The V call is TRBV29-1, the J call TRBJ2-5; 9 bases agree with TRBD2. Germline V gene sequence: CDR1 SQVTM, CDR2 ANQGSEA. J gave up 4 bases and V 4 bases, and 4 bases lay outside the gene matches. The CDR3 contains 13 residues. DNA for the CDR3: TGCAGCGTTGGTGTTAGCGGGAGAGAGACCCAGTACTTC. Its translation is CSVGVSGRETQYF.

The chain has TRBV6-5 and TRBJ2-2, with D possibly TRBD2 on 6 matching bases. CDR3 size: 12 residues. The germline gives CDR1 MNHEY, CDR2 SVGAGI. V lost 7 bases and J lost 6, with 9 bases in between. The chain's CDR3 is CASNRLAGELFF. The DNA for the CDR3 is TGTGCCAGCAACAGACTAGCCGGGGAGCTGTTTTTT.

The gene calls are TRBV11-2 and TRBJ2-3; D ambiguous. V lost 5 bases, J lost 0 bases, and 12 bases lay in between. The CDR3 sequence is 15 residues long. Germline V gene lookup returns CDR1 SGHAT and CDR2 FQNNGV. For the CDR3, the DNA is TGTGCCAGCAGCGGGATAGCCACTAGCACAGATACGCAGTATTTT. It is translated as CASSGIATSTDTQYF. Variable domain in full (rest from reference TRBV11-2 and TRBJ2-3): EAGVAQSPRYKIIEKRQSVAFWCNPISGHATLYWYQQILGQGPKLLIQFQNNGVVDDSQLPKDRFSAERLKGVDSTLKIQPAKLEDSAVYLCASSGIATSTDTQYFGPGTRLTVL.

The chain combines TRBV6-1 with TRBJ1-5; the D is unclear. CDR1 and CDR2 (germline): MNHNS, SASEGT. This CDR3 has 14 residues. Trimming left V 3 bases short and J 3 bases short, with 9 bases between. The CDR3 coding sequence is TGTGCCAGCAGTGACTGGGCAGCCAATCAGCCCCAGCATTTT. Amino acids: CASSDWAANQPQHF.

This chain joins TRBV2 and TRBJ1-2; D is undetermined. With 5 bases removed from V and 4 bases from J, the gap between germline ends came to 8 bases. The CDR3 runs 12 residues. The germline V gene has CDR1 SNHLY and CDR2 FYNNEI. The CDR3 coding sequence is TGTGCCAGCAGTATCGGTGTCTATGGCTACACCTTC. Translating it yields CASSIGVYGYTF.